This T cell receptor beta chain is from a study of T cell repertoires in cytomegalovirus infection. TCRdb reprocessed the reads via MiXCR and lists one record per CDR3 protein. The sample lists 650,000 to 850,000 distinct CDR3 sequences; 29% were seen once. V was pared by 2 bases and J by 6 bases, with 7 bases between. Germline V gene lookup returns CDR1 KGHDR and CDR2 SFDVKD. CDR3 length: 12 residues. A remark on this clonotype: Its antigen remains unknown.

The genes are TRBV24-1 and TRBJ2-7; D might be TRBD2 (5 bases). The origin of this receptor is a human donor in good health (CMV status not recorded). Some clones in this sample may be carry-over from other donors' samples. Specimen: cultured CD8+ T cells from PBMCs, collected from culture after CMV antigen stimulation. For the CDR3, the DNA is TGTGCCACCAGTGATTCCCGGGGCGAGCAGTACTTC. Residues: CATSDSRGEQYF.